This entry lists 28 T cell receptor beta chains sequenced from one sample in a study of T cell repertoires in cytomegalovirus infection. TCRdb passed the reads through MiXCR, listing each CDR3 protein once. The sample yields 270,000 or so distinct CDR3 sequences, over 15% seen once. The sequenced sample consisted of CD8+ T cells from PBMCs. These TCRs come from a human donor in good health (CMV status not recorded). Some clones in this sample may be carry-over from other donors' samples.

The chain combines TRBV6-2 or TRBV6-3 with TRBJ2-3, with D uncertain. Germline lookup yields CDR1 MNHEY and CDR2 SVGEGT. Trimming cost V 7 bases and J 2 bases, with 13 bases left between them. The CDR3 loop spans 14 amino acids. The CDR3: CASNNARDTDTQYF. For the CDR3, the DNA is TGTGCCAGCAACAACGCCAGAGACACAGATACGCAGTATTTT.

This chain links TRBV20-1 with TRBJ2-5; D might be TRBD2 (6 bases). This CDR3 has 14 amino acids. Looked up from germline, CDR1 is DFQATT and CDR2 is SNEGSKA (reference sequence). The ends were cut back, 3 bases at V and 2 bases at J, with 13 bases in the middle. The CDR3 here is CSARGLTIQETQYF. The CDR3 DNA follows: TGCAGTGCTAGGGGACTCACAATTCAAGAGACCCAGTACTTC.

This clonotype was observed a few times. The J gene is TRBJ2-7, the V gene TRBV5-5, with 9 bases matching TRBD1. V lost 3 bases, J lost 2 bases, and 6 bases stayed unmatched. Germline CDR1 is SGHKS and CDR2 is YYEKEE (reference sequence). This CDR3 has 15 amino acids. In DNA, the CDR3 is TGTGCCAGCAGCTCCGGACAGGGGATCACCTACGAGCAGTACTTC. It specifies CASSSGQGITYEQYF.

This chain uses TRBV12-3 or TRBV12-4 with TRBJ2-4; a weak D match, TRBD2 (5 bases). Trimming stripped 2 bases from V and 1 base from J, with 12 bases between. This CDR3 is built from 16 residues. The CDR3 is CASSLSVASAKNIQYF. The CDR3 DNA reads TGTGCCAGCAGTTTATCGGTAGCGTCGGCCAAAAACATTCAGTACTTC.

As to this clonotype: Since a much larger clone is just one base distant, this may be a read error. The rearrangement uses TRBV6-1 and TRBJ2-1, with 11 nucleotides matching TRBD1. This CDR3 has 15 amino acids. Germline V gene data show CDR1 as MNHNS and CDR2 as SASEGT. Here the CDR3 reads CGSSEGTGGGDEQFF. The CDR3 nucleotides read TGTGGCAGCAGTGAAGGGACAGGGGGGGGCGATGAGCAGTTCTTC.

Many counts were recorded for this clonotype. CDR3 nucleotides: TGTGCCAGCAGCTTGGGACAGGGGATCGGCGAGCAGTACTTC. Protein sequence: CASSLGQGIGEQYF. V gene TRBV7-9 combines with J gene TRBJ2-7, with 10 nucleotides matching TRBD1. The V gene's germline CDR1 is SEHNR and CDR2 FQNEAQ (reference sequence). This CDR3 has 14 amino acids. Trimming took 3 bases from V and 6 from J; bases not matched to a gene: 5.

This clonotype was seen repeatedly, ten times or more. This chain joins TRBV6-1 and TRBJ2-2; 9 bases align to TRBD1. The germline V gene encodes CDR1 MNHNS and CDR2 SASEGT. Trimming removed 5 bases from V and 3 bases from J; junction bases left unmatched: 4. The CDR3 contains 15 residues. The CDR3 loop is CASSQGQGHTGELFF. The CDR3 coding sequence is TGTGCCAGCAGTCAGGGACAGGGACACACCGGGGAGCTGTTTTTT.

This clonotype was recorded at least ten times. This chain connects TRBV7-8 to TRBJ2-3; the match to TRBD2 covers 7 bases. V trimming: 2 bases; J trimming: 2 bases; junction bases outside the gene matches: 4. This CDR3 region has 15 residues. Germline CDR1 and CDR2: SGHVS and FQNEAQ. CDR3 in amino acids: CASSLITSVTDTQYF. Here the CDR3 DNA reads TGTGCCAGCAGCTTAATTACTAGCGTCACAGATACGCAGTATTTT.

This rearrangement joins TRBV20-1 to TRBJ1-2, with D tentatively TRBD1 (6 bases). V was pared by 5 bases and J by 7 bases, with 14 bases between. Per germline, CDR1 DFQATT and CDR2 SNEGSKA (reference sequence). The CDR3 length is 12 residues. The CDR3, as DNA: TGCAGTGCTGACTCACAGGGCACTGGCTACACCTTC. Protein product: CSADSQGTGYTF.

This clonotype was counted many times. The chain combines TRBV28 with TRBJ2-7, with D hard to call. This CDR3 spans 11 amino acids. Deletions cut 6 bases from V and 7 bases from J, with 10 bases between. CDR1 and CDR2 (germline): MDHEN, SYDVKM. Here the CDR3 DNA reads TGTGCCAGCAGCCTTAGCAGTGAGCAGTACTTC. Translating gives CASSLSSEQYF.

CDR3 region: CASGYRGVYEQYF. CDR3 nucleotide sequence: TGTGCCAGCGGTTACCGAGGGGTCTACGAGCAGTACTTC. The rearrangement links TRBV28 to TRBJ2-7; TRBD1 or TRBD2 may be the D gene (5 bases each). Trimming took off 8 bases at V and 3 bases at J, with 14 bases between the two ends. The CDR3 totals 13 residues. CDR1 is MDHEN and CDR2 is SYDVKM in the germline V gene.

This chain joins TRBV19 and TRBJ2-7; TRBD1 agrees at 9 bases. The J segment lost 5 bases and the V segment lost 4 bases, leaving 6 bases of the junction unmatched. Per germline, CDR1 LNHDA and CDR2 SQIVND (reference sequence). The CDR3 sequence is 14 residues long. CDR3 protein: CASSTSGTGNEQYF. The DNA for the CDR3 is TGTGCCAGTAGTACCTCCGGGACAGGGAACGAGCAGTACTTC.

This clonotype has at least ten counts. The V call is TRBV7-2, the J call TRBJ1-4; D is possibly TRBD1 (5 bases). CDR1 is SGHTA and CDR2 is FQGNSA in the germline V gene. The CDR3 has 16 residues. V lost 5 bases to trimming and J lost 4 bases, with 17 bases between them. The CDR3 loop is CASSQDHGDLNEKLFF. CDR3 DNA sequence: TGTGCCAGCAGCCAGGACCATGGGGACCTTAATGAAAAACTGTTTTTT.

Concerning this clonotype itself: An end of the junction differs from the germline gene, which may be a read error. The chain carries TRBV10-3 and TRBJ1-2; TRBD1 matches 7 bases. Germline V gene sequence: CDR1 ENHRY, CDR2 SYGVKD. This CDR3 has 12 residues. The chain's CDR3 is CAIGDSDYDYTF. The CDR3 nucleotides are TGTGCCATAGGGGACAGCGACTATGACTACACCTTC.

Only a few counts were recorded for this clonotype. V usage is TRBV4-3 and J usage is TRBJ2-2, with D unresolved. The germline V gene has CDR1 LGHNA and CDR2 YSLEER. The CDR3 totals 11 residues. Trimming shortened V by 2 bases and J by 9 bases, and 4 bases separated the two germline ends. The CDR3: CASSQHRELFF. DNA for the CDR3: TGCGCCAGCAGCCAACACCGGGAGCTGTTTTTT.

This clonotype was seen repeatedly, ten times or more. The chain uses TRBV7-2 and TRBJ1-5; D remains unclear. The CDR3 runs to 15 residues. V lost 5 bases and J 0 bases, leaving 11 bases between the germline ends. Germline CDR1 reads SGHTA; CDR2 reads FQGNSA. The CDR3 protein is CASSPDQYSNQPQHF. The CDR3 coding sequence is TGTGCCAGCAGCCCAGACCAATATAGCAATCAGCCCCAGCATTTT.

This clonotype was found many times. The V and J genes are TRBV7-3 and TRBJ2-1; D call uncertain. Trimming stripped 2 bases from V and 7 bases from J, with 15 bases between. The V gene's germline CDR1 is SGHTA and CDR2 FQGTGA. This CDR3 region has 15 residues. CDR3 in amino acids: CASSLSVGLVNEQFF. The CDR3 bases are TGTGCCAGCAGCTTATCGGTTGGCCTCGTTAATGAGCAGTTCTTC.

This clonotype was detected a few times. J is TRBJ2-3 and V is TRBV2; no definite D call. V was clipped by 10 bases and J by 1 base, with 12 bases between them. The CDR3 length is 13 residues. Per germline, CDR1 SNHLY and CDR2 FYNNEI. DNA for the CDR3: TGTGCCATTTCTACCGGACGCACAGATACGCAGTATTTT. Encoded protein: CAISTGRTDTQYF.

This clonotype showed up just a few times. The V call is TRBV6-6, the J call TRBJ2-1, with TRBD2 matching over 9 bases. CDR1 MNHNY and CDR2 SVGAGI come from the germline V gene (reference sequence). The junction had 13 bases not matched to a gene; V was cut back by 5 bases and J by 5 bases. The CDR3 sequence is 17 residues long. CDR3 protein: CASSGRGGASVNNEQFF. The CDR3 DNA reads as TGTGCCAGCAGTGGACGCGGGGGGGCCTCTGTCAACAATGAGCAGTTCTTC.

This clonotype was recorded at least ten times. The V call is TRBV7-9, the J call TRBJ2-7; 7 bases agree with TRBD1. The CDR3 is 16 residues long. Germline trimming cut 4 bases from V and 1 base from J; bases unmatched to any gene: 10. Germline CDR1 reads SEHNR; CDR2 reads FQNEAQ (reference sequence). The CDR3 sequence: CASSSTGTVPSYEQYF. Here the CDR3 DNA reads TGTGCCAGCAGCTCTACCGGGACAGTCCCTTCCTACGAGCAGTACTTC.

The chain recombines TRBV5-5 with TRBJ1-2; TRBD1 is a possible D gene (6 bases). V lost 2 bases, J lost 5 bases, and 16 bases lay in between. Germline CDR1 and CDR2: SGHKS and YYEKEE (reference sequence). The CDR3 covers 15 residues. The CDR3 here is CASSLARTASYGYTF. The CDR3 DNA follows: TGTGCCAGCAGCTTAGCTAGGACAGCCTCATATGGCTACACCTTC.

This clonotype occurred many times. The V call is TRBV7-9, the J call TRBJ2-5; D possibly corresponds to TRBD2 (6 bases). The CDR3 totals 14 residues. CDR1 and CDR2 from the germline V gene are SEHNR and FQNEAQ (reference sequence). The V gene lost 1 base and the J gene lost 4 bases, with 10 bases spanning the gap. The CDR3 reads CASSLDPGRETQYF. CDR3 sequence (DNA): TGTGCCAGCAGCTTAGACCCCGGGAGAGAGACCCAGTACTTC.

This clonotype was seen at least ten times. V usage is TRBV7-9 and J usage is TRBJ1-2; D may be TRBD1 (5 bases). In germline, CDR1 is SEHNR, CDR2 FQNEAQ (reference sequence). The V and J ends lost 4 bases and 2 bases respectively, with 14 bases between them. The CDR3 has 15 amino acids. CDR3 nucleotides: TGTGCCAGCAGCTCGGGTGTGGGACCCAACTATGGCTACACCTTC. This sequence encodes CASSSGVGPNYGYTF.

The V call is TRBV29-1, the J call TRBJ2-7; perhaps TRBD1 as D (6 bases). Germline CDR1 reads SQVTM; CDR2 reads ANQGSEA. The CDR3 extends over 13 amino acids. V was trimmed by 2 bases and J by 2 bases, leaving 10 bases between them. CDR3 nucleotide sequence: TGCAGCGTTGAAAAGGACAGCACCTACGAGCAGTACTTC. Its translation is CSVEKDSTYEQYF.

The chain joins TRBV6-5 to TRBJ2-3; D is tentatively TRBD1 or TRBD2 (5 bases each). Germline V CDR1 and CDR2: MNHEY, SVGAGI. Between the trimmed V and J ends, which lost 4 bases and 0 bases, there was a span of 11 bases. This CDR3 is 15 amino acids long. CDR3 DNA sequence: TGTGCCAGCAGTTCCCTGAGGGGTAGCACAGATACGCAGTATTTT. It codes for CASSSLRGSTDTQYF.

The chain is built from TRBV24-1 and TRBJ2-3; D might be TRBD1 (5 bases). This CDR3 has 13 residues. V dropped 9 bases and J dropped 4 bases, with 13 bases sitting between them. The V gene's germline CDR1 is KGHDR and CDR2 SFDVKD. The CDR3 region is CATQTDSSDTQYF. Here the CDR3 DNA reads TGTGCCACCCAAACCGACAGCTCAGATACGCAGTATTTT.

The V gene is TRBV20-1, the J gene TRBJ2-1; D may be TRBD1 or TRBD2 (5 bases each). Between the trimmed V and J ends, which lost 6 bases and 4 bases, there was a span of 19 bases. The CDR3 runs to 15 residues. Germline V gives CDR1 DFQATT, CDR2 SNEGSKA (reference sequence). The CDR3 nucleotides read TGCAGTGCAAACACCGGGACGGGGACGTACAATGAGCAGTTCTTC. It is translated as CSANTGTGTYNEQFF.

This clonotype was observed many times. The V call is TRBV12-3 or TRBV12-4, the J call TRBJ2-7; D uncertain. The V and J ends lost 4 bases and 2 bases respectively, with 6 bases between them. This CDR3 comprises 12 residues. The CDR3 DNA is TGTGCCAGCAGTTCGACCCCCTACGAGCAGTACTTC. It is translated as CASSSTPYEQYF.